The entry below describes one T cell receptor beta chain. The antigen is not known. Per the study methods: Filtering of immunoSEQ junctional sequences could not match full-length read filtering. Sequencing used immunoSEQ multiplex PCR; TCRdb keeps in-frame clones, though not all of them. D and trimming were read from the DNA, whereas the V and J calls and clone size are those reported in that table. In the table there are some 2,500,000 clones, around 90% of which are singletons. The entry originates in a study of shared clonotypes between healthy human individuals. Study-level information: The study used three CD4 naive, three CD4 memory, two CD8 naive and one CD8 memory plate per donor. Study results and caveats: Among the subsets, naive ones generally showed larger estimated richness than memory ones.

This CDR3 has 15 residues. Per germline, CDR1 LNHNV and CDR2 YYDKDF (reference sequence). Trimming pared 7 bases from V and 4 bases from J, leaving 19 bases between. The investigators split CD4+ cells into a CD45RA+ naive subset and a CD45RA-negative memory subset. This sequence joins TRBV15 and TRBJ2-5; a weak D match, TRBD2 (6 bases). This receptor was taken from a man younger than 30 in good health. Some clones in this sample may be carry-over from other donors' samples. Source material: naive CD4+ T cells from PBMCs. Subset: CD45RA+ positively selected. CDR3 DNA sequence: TGTGCCACCACCCTGGGGGGTGGTTTGGGAGAGACCCAGTACTTC. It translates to CATTLGGGLGETQYF.